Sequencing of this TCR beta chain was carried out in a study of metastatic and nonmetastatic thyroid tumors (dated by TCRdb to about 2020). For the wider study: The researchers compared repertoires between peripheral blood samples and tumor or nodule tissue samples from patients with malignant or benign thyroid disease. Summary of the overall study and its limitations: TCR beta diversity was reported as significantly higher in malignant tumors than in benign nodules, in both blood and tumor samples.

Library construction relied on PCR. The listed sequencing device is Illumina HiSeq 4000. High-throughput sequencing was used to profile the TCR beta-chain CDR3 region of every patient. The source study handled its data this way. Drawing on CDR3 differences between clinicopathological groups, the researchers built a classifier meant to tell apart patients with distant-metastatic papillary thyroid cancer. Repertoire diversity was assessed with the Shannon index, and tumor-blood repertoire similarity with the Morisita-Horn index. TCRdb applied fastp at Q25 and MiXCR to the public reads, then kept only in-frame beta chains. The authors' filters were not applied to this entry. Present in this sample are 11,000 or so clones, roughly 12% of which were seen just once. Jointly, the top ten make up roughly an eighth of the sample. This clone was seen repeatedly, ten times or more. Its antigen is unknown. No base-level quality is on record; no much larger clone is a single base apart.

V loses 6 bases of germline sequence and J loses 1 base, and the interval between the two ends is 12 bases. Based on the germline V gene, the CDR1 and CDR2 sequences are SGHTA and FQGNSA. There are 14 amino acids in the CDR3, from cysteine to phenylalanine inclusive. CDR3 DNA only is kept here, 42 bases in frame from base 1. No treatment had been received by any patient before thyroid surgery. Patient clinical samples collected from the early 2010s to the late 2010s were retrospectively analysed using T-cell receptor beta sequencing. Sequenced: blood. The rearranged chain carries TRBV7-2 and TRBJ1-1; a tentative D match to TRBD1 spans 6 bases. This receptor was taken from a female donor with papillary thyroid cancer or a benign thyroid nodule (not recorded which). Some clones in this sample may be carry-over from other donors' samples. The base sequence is TGTGCCAGCAGTTCCCAAGGGGGGAACACTGAAGCTTTCTTT. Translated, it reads CASSSQGGNTEAFF.